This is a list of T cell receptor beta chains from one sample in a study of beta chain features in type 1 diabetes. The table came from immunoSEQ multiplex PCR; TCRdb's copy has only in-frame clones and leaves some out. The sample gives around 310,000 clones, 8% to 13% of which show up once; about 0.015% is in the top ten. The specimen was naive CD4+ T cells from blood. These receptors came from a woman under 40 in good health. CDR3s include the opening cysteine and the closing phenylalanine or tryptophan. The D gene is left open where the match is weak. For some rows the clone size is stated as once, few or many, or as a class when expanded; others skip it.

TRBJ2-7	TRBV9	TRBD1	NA	CASSPPGGESSYEQYF	TGTGCCAGCAGCCCCCCAGGGGGCGAGAGCTCCTACGAGCAGTACTTC
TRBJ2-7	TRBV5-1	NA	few	CASSFVGAYEQYF	TGCGCCAGCAGCTTTGTCGGAGCCTACGAGCAGTACTTC
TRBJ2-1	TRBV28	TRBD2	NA	CASIASGSPNEQFF	TGTGCCAGCATCGCTAGCGGGAGTCCCAATGAGCAGTTCTTC
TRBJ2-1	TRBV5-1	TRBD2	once	CASSPRTSGGYNEQFF	TGCGCCAGCAGCCCACGGACTAGCGGGGGGTACAATGAGCAGTTCTTC
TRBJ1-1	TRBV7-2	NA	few	CASRPRGSTEAFF	TGTGCCAGCAGACCTAGGGGATCCACTGAAGCTTTCTTT
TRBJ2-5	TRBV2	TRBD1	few	CASSWDREVKTQYF	TGTGCCAGCAGCTGGGACAGGGAGGTTAAGACCCAGTACTTC
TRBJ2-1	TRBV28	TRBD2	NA	CASSPGGRDEQFF	TGTGCCAGCAGCCCGGGGGGTCGGGATGAGCAGTTCTTC
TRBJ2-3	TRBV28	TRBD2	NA	CASSLGLAGEDTQYF	TGTGCCAGCAGTTTGGGGCTAGCGGGAGAAGATACGCAGTATTTT
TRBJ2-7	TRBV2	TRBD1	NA	CASKRDRGFYEQYF	TGTGCCAGCAAGCGGGACAGGGGGTTTTACGAGCAGTACTTC
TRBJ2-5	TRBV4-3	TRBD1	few	CASSRTGTGIGETQYF	TGCGCCAGCAGCCGGACAGGGACAGGGATCGGAGAGACCCAGTACTTC
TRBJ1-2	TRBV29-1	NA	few	CSVANQRYGYTF	TGCAGCGTTGCTAATCAGCGCTATGGCTACACCTTC
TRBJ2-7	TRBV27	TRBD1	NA	CASSLSIHLSGGIYEQYF	TGTGCCAGCAGTTTATCGATCCACCTCTCAGGGGGCATCTACGAGCAGTACTTC
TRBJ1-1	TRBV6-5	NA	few	CASSYLSNTEAFF	TGTGCCAGCAGTTACCTGTCCAACACTGAAGCTTTCTTT
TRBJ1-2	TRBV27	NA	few	CASSRRGANYGYTF	TGTGCCAGCAGTCGACGGGGAGCTAACTATGGCTACACCTTC
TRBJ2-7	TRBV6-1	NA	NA	CATQPGWAYEQYF	TGTGCCACCCAGCCGGGGTGGGCCTACGAGCAGTACTTC
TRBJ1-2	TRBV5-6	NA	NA	CASSLNGDWYGYTF	TGTGCCAGCAGCTTGAACGGGGATTGGTATGGCTACACCTTC